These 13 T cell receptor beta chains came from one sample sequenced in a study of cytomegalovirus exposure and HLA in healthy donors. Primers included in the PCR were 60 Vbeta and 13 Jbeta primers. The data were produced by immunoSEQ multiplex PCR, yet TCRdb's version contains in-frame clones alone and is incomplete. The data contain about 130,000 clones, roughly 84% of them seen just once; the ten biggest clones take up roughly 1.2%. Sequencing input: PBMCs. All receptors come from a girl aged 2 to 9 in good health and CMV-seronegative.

DNA for the CDR3: TGTGCCAGCAGGAAAGAAGCGGGGGCCCGTATGGAGACCCAGTACTTC. Its protein product is CASRKEAGARMETQYF. This sequence joins TRBV6-6 and TRBJ2-5, with 8 bases that match TRBD2. The germline gives CDR1 MNHNY, CDR2 SVGAGI (reference sequence). This CDR3 is built from 16 residues. With V trimmed by 6 bases and J by 5 bases, 14 bases remained unmatched.

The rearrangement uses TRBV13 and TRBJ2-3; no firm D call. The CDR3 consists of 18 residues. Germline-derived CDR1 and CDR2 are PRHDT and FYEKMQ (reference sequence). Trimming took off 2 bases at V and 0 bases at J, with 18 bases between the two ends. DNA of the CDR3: TGTGCCAGCAGCTTATCCGGCTACCAGGTTGCTAGCACAGATACGCAGTATTTT. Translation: CASSLSGYQVASTDTQYF.

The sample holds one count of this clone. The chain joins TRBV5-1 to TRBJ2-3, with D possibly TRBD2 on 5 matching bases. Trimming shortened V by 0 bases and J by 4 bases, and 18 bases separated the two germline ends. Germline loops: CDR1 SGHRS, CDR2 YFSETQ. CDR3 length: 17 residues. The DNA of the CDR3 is TGCGCCAGCAGCTTGGGTGTCGCGGGCAACTCCGCAGATACGCAGTATTTT. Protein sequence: CASSLGVAGNSADTQYF.

This CDR3 reads CASSPEAGGWQFF. The CDR3 bases are TGTGCCAGCAGCCCCGAAGCGGGAGGTTGGCAGTTCTTC. The rearrangement joins TRBV5-4 to TRBJ2-1, with 9 nucleotides matching TRBD2. The CDR3 spans 13 residues. The V and J ends lost 4 bases and 12 bases, in that order; junction bases with no gene match: 8. Germline V gene lookup returns CDR1 SGHNT and CDR2 YYREEE (reference sequence).

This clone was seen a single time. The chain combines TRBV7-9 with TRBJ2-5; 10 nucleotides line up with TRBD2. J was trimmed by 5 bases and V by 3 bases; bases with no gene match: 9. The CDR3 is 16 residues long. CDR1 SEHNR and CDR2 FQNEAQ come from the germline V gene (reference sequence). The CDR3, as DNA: TGTGCCAGCAGCTTCATGTCTAGCGGGAGATCGGAGACCCAGTACTTC. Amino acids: CASSFMSSGRSETQYF.

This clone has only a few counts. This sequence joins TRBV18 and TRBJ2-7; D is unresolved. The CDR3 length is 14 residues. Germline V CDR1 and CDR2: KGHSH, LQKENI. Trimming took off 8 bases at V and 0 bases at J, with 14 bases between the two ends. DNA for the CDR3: TGTGCCAGCCAACCGGTTGCAGGCTCCTACGAGCAGTACTTC. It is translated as CASQPVAGSYEQYF.

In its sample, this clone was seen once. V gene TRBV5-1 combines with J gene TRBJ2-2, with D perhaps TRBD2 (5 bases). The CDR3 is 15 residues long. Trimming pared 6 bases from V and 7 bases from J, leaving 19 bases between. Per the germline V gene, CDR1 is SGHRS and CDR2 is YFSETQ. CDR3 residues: CASNFGAGIGGELFF. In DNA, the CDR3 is TGCGCCAGCAACTTTGGCGCGGGTATCGGCGGGGAGCTGTTTTTT. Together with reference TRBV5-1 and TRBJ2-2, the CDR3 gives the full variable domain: KAGVTQTPRYLIKTRGQQVTLSCSPISGHRSVSWYQQTPGQGLQFLFEYFSETQRNKGNFPGRFSGRQFSNSRSEMNVSTLELGDSALYLCASNFGAGIGGELFFGEGSRLTVL.

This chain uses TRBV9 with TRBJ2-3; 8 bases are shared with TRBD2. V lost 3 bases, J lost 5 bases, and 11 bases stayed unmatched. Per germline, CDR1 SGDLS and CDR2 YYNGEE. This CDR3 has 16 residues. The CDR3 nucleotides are TGTGCCAGCAGCGACCCGGCCGTAGCGGGGTTAGATACGCAGTATTTT. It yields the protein CASSDPAVAGLDTQYF.

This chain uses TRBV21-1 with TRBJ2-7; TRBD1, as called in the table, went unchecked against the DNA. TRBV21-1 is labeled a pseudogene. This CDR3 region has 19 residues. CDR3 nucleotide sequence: TGTGCCAGCAGCAAATGTGATCGTAGGGACAGGGGATGGGGCTACGAGCAGTACTTC. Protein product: CASSKCDRRDRGWGYEQYF.

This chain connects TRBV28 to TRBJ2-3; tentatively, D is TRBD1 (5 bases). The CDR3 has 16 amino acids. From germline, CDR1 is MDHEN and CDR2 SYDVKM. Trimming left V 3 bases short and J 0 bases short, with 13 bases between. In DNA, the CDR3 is TGTGCCAGCAGTTTTCTTGGGGCGGTCAGCACAGATACGCAGTATTTT. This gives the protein CASSFLGAVSTDTQYF.

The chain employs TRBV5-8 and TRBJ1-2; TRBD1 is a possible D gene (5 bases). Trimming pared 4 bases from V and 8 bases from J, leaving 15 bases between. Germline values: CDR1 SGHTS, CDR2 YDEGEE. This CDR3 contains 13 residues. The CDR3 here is CASSPQGVWGYTF. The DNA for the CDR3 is TGTGCCAGCAGCCCTCAAGGGGTGTGGGGCTACACCTTC.

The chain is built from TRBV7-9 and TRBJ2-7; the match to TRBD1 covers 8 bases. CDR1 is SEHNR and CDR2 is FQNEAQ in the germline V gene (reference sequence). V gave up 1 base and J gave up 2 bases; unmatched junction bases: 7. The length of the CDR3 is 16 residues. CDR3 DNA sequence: TGTGCCAGCAGCTTAGTTTTGGGGACAGGTACCTACGAGCAGTACTTC. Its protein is CASSLVLGTGTYEQYF.

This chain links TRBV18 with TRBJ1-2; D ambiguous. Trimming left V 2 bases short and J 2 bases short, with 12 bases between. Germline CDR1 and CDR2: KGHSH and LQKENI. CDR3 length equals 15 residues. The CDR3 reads CASSPSGEVNYGYTF. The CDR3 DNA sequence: TGTGCCAGCTCACCATCAGGCGAAGTAAACTATGGCTACACCTTC.